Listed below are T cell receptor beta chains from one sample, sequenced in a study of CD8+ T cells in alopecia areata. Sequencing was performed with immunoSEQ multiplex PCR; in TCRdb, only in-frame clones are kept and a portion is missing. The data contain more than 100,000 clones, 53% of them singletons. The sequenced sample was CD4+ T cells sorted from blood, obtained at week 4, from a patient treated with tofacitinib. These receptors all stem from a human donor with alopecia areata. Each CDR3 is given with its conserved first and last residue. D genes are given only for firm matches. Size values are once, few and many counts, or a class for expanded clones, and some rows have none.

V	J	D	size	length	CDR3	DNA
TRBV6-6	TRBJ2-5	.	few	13	CASRGQIQETQYF	TGTGCCAGCAGAGGACAAATCCAAGAGACCCAGTACTTC
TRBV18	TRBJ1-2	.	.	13	CASSPDGGYGYTF	TGTGCCAGCTCACCCGATGGTGGTTATGGCTACACCTTC
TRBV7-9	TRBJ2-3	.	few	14	CASSWDLYTDTQYF	TGTGCCAGCAGCTGGGACCTCTACACAGATACGCAGTATTTT
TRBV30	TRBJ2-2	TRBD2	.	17	CAWSRGLAGANTGELFF	TGTGCCTGGAGTCGAGGACTAGCGGGAGCTAACACCGGGGAGCTGTTTTTT
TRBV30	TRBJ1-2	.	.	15	CAWSVLGAPSYGYTF	TGTGCCTGGAGTGTGCTGGGGGCGCCCAGCTATGGCTACACCTTC
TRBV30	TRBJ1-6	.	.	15	CAWSVLFRGGSPLHF	TGTGCCTGGAGTGTACTATTCAGGGGTGGTTCACCCCTCCACTTT
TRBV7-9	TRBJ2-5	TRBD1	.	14	CASSLPGGQETQYF	TGTGCCAGCAGCTTGCCAGGGGGCCAGGAGACCCAGTACTTC
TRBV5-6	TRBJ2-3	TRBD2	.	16	CASSKTSGGASDTQYF	TGTGCCAGCAGCAAGACTAGCGGGGGGGCCTCCGATACGCAGTATTTT
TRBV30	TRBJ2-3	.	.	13	CAWSPGFTDTQYF	TGTGCCTGGAGCCCGGGCTTCACAGATACGCAGTATTTT
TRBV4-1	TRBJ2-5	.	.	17	CASSQFLGSPGQETQYF	TGCGCCAGCAGCCAATTCCTCGGTTCCCCGGGCCAAGAGACCCAGTACTTC
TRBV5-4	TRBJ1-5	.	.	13	CASSLDPNQPQHF	TGTGCCAGCAGCTTGGATCCTAATCAGCCCCAGCATTTT
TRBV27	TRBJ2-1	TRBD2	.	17	CASSLSGLAGPYNEQFF	TGTGCCAGCAGTTTATCAGGGCTAGCGGGTCCGTACAATGAGCAGTTCTTC
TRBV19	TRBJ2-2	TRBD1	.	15	CASSPGQGVTGELFF	TGTGCCAGTAGCCCAGGACAGGGAGTCACCGGGGAGCTGTTTTTT
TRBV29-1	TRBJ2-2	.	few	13	CSVEEGYTGELFF	TGCAGCGTTGAAGAAGGGTACACCGGGGAGCTGTTTTTT
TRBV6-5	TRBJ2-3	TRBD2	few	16	CASSYSIAGGSDTQYF	TGTGCCAGCAGTTACTCGATAGCGGGGGGTTCAGATACGCAGTATTTT
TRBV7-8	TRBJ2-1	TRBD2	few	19	CASSQGLAGDTSSYNEQFF	TGTGCCAGCAGCCAGGGACTAGCGGGAGACACGAGCTCCTACAATGAGCAGTTCTTC
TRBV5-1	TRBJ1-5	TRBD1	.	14	CASSLVGQGQPQHF	TGCGCCAGCAGCTTGGTGGGACAGGGTCAGCCCCAGCATTTT
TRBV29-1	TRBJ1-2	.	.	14	CSVEVGGSPYGYTF	TGCAGCGTTGAAGTGGGGGGTTCCCCCTATGGCTACACCTTC
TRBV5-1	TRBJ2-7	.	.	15	CASSLGTAGSYEQYF	TGCGCCAGCAGCTTGGGGACAGCGGGATCCTACGAGCAGTACTTC
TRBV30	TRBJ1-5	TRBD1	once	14	CAWSPQGSNQPQHF	TGTGCCTGGAGTCCACAGGGGAGCAATCAGCCCCAGCATTTT
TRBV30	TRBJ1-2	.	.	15	CAWSAPSIGNYGYTF	TGTGCCTGGAGTGCACCCTCCATCGGTAACTATGGCTACACCTTC
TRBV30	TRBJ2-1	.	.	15	CAWRRVLDIIDEQFF	TGTGCCTGGAGGAGGGTGCTCGATATTATCGATGAGCAGTTCTTC
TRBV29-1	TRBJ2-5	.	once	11	CSVEITETQYF	TGCAGCGTTGAAATCACAGAGACCCAGTACTTC
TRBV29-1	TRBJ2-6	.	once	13	CSVAGFGANVLTF	TGCAGCGTTGCAGGGTTCGGGGCCAACGTCCTGACTTTC
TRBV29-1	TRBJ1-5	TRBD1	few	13	CSVQGGSNQPQHF	TGCAGCGTTCAGGGGGGCAGTAATCAGCCCCAGCATTTT
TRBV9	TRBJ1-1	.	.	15	CASSGGRTMNTEAFF	TGTGCCAGCAGCGGAGGTAGGACAATGAACACTGAAGCTTTCTTT
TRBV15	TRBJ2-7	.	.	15	CATSLRAGTPYEQYF	TGTGCCACCAGCCTCCGTGCGGGGACACCCTACGAGCAGTACTTC
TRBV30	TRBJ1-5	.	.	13	CAWSVDSAQPQHF	TGTGCCTGGAGTGTAGATTCAGCTCAGCCCCAGCATTTT
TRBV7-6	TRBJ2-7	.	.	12	CASSRRLDEQYF	TGTGCCAGCAGCCGTCGTTTAGACGAGCAGTACTTC
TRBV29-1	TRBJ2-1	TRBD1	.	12	CSVRQGLNEQFF	TGCAGCGTTAGACAGGGGCTCAATGAGCAGTTCTTC
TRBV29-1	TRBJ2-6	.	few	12	CSVLSGANVLTF	TGCAGCGTCCTCTCTGGGGCCAACGTCCTGACTTTC
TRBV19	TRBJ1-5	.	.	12	CASSSMGQPQHF	TGTGCCAGTAGTTCCATGGGTCAGCCCCAGCATTTT
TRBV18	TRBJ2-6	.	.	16	CASSPGTGGGANVLTF	TGTGCCAGCTCACCGGGCACAGGCGGGGGGGCCAACGTCCTGACTTTC
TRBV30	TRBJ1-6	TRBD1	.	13	CAWRGTGGSPLHF	TGTGCCTGGAGGGGGACAGGCGGATCACCCCTCCACTTT
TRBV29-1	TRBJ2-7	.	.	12	CSVVRGRDEQYF	TGCAGCGTTGTGCGGGGACGGGACGAGCAGTACTTC
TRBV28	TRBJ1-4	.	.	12	CASSSSDEKLFF	TGTGCCAGCAGTTCCTCTGATGAAAAACTGTTTTTT
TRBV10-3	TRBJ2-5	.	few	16	CAISEWSGLQQETQYF	TGTGCCATCAGTGAGTGGAGCGGCCTCCAACAAGAGACCCAGTACTTC
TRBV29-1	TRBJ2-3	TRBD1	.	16	CSVIRRRGQLTDTQYF	TGCAGCGTTATACGGCGTCGGGGACAGCTCACAGATACGCAGTATTTT
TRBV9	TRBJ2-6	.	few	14	CASSTRTAANVLTF	TGTGCCAGCAGCACTCGGACGGCGGCCAACGTCCTGACTTTC
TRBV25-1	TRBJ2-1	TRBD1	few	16	CASSELRQGQDNEQFF	TGTGCCAGCAGTGAACTGCGACAGGGACAAGACAATGAGCAGTTCTTC
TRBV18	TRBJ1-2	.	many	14	CASSPQRDGYGYTF	TGTGCCAGCTCACCTCAACGGGACGGATATGGCTACACCTTC
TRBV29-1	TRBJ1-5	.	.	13	CSVGGTRDMPQHF	TGCAGCGTTGGGGGGACCAGGGACATGCCCCAGCATTTT
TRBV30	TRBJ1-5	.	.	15	CAWSPGRVGGQPQHF	TGTGCCTGGAGCCCAGGCAGGGTAGGAGGTCAGCCCCAGCATTTT
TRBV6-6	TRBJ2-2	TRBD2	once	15	CASNPGLADTGELFF	TGTGCCAGCAACCCCGGACTAGCGGACACCGGGGAGCTGTTTTTT
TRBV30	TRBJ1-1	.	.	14	CAWTPLIGDTEAFF	TGTGCCTGGACGCCCCTGATCGGGGACACTGAAGCTTTCTTT
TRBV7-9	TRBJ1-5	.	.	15	CASSLAATGNQPQHF	TGTGCCAGCAGCTTAGCAGCGACAGGCAATCAGCCCCAGCATTTT
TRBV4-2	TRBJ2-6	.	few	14	CASSPLGGANVLTF	TGTGCCAGCAGCCCCCTTGGTGGGGCCAACGTCCTGACTTTC
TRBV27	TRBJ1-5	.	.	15	CASSLSRFLNQPQHF	TGTGCCAGCAGTTTATCCCGGTTTTTGAATCAGCCCCAGCATTTT
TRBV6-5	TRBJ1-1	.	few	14	CASSPNGRNTEAFF	TGTGCCAGCAGTCCCAACGGACGGAACACTGAAGCTTTCTTT
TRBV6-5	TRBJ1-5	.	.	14	CASSYTEKSGTQHF	TGTGCCAGCAGTTACACGGAAAAATCGGGGACCCAGCATTTT
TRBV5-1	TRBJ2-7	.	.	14	CASSLEGGTYEQYF	TGCGCCAGCAGCTTGGAGGGCGGAACCTACGAGCAGTACTTC
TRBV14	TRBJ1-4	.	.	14	CASSPGTTNEKLFF	TGTGCCAGCAGCCCAGGGACAACTAATGAAAAACTGTTTTTT